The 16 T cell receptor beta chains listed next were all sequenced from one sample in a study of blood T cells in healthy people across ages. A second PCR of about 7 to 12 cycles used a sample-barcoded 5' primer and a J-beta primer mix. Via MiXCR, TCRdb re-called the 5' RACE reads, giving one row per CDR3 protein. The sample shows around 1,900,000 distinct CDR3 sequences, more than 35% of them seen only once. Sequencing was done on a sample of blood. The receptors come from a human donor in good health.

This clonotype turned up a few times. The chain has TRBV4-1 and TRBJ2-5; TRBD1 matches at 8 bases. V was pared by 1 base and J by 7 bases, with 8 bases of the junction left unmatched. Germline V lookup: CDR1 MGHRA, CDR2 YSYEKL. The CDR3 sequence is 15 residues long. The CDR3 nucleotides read TGCGCCAGCAGCCAAGCGGACAGGGCTTCGGTGACCCAGTACTTC. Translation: CASSQADRASVTQYF.

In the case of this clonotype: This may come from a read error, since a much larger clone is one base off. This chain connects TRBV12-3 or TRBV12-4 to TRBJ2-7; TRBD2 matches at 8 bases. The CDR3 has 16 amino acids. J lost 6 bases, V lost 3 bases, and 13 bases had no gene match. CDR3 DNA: TGTGCCAGCAGTTTTAGTGCGGGGGGAGGCTGCTCCGAGCAGTACTTC. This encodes CASSFSAGGGCSEQYF.

Written as DNA, the CDR3 is TGTGCCAGCAGTTTGGGGACTGATTCCTACAATGAGCAGTTCTTC. Translating gives CASSLGTDSYNEQFF. V is TRBV12-3 or TRBV12-4 and J is TRBJ2-1; tentatively, D is TRBD2 (6 bases). This CDR3 spans 15 amino acids. Trimming shortened V by 3 bases and J by 1 base, and 10 bases separated the two germline ends.

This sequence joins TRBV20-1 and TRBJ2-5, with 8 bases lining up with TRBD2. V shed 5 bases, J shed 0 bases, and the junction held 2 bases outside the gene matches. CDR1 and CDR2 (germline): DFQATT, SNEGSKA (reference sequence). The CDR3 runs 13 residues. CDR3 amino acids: CSAERGNQETQYF. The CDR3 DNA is TGCAGTGCTGAGCGGGGGAACCAAGAGACCCAGTACTTC.

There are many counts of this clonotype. The CDR3 DNA sequence: TGTGCCACAAGCCTCCCCCCGACAGTACCAACAGATACGCAGTATTTT. Protein sequence: CATSLPPTVPTDTQYF. The chain uses TRBV10-3 and TRBJ2-3; a possible D gene is TRBD1 (5 bases). The CDR3 runs 16 residues. V shed 10 bases and J shed 3 bases, with 23 bases lying between them. The germline gives CDR1 ENHRY, CDR2 SYGVKD.

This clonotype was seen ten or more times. The CDR3 nucleotides are TGTGCCAGCAGCCCTACGACAGCCTACAATGAGCAGTTCTTC. It yields the protein CASSPTTAYNEQFF. The chain has TRBV7-3 and TRBJ2-1; the D gene is possibly TRBD1 (5 bases). The CDR3 totals 14 residues. Deletions cut 5 bases from V and 2 bases from J, with 10 bases between. Germline CDR1 is SGHTA and CDR2 is FQGTGA.

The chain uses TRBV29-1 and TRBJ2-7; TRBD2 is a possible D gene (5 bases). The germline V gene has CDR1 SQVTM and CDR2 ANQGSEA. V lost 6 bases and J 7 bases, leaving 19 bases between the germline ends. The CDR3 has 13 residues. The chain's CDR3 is CSVGRGPSREQYF. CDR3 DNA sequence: TGCAGCGTCGGAAGAGGGCCATCGAGAGAGCAGTACTTC.

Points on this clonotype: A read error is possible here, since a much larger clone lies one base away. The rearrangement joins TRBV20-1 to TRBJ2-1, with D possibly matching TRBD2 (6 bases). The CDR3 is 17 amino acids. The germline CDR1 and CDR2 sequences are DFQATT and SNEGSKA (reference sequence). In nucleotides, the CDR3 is TGCAGTGTTAGAGTTTTTGGCCCGGGGGATCTGTACAATGAGCAGTTCTTC. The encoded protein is CSVRVFGPGDLYNEQFF.

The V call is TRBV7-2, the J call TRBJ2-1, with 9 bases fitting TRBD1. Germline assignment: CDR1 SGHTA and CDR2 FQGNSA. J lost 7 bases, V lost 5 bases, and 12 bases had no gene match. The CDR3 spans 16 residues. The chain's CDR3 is CASSLSDRGVGNEQFF. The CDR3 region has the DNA TGTGCCAGCAGCCTCTCGGACAGGGGAGTTGGAAATGAGCAGTTCTTC.

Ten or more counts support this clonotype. The CDR3 region has the DNA TGTGCCAGCAGCTTAGTCTCCTACAATGAGCAGTTCTTC. Translated: CASSLVSYNEQFF. This chain joins TRBV5-6 and TRBJ2-1; D not resolved. Germline assignment: CDR1 SGHDT and CDR2 YYEEEE. The CDR3 runs 13 residues. Trimming left V 2 bases short and J 0 bases short, with 3 bases between.

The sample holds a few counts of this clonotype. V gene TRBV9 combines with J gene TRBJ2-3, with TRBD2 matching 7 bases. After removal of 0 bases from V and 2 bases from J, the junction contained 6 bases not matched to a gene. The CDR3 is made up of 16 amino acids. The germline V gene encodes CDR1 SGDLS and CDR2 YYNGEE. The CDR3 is CASSVAGGSYTDTQYF. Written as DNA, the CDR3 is TGTGCCAGCAGCGTAGCGGGGGGATCATACACAGATACGCAGTATTTT.

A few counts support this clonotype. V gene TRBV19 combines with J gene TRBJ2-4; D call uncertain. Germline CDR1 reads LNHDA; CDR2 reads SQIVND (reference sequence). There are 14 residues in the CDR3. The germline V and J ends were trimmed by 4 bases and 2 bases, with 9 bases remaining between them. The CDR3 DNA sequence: TGTGCCAGTAGTACTGTAGGGACCAAAAACATTCAGTACTTC. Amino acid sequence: CASSTVGTKNIQYF.

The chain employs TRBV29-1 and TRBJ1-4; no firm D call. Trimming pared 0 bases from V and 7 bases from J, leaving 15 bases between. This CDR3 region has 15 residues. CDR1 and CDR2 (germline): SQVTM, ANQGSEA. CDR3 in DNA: TGCAGCGTTGAAGAGCCGGCAGATGGTAGTGAAAAACTGTTTTTT. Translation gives CSVEEPADGSEKLFF.

The CDR3 spells CSVEVTGGSYGYTF. The DNA for the CDR3 is TGCAGCGTTGAAGTCACGGGGGGCAGCTATGGCTACACCTTC. J is TRBJ1-2 and V is TRBV29-1; a possible D gene is TRBD1 (6 bases). With 1 base removed from V and 4 bases from J, the gap between germline ends came to 13 bases. The CDR3 length is 14 residues. Germline assignment: CDR1 SQVTM and CDR2 ANQGSEA. The entire variable domain, with the rest obtained from reference TRBV29-1 and TRBJ1-2, is as follows: SAVISQKPSRDICQRGTSLTIQCQVDSQVTMMFWYRQQPGQSLTLIATANQGSEATYESGFVIDKFPISRPNLTFSTLTVSNMSPEDSSIYLCSVEVTGGSYGYTFGSGTRLTVV.

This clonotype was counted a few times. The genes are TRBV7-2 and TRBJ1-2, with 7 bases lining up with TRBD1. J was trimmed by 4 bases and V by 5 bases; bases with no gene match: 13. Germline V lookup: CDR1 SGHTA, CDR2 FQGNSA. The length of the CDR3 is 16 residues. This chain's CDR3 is CASSRWLDRRGYGYTF. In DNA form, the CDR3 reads TGTGCCAGCAGCCGGTGGTTGGACAGGAGAGGCTATGGCTACACCTTC.

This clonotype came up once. The CDR3 DNA sequence: TGCAGCGTTATTGTCGGGACTAGCGGTCCCACAGATACGCAGTATTTT. It encodes CSVIVGTSGPTDTQYF. The chain has TRBV29-1 and TRBJ2-3; 11 bases line up with TRBD2. This CDR3 is built from 16 residues. Trimming removed 5 bases from V and 2 bases from J; junction bases left unmatched: 9. The germline V gene encodes CDR1 SQVTM and CDR2 ANQGSEA.